This paragraph reports one TCR beta chain. Sequencing used immunoSEQ multiplex PCR; TCRdb keeps in-frame clones, though not all of them. The table records about 100,000 clones, 86% of them present only once. This sample was included in a study of blood T cell repertoires in COVID-19. For the study at large: T cells, B-cell-depleted T cells, or PBMCs supplied cDNA or gDNA.

The length of the CDR3 is 14 residues. J was trimmed by 7 bases and V by 5 bases; bases with no gene match: 6. The germline V gene encodes CDR1 SGHTA and CDR2 FQGTGA. The sequence came from a man at least 80 years old with acute or convalescent COVID-19. The specimen was peripheral blood. This rearrangement joins TRBV7-3 to TRBJ2-2; 8 nucleotides agree with TRBD2. The CDR3 DNA sequence: TGTGCCAGCAGCCGCTCGGGGGGGAGCGGGGAGCTGTTTTTT. Amino acids: CASSRSGGSGELFF.